This T cell receptor beta chain was observed in a study of blood T cells in healthy people across ages. Study-wide context: Per two T cells, template switching captured roughly one barcoded beta molecule.

The study's findings and limits: Since the PBMCs were unsorted, naive and antigen-experienced cells could not be conclusively compared.

Regarding this clonotype: Its target is not known.

Germline lookup yields CDR1 ENHRY and CDR2 SYGVKD. Germline trimming cut 3 bases from V and 6 bases from J; bases unmatched to any gene: 10. The CDR3 runs to 15 residues. Next came a second PCR, run for 7 to 11 cycles, which used a sample-barcoded 5' primer along with a J-beta primer mix. A template-switch adaptor that had 12 random nucleotides put a tag on each cDNA molecule. TCRdb processed the 5' RACE reads anew with MiXCR; each CDR3 protein has one entry. The sample yields hundreds of thousands of distinct CDR3 sequences, under 55% seen once. This rearrangement joins TRBV10-3 to TRBJ2-7; 8 nucleotides line up with TRBD2. The sequence was obtained from a man of 80 years or more in good health. The sequencing input was blood. CDR3 sequence: CAISEQGLGVAEQYF. The CDR3 DNA is TGTGCCATCAGTGAACAGGGACTAGGGGTAGCCGAGCAGTACTTC.